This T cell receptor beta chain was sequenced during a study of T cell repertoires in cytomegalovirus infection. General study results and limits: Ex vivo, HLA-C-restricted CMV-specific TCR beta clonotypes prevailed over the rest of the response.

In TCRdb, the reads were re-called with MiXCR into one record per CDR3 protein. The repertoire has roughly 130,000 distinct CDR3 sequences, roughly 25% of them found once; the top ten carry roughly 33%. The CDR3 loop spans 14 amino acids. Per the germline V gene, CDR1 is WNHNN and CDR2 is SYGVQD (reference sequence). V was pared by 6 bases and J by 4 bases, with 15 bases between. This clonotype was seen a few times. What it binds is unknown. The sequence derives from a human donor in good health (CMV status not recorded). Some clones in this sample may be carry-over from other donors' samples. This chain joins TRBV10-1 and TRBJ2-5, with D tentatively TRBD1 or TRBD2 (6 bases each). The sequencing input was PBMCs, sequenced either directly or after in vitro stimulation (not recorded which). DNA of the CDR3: TGCGCCAGCAGCACCGGGGGCACTGGAGAGACCCAGTACTTC. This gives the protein CASSTGGTGETQYF.